The rows below give T cell receptor beta chains drawn from one sample of a study of blood T cell repertoires in COVID-19. Here immunoSEQ multiplex PCR was the method, and the copy in TCRdb shows in-frame clones only, minus some. The sample lists about 250,000 clones, 65% to 80% occurring once. Specimen: peripheral blood. These receptors were taken from a woman between 40 and 50 years old with active or convalescent COVID-19. CDR3s include the opening cysteine and the closing phenylalanine or tryptophan. The order of the fields is clone size, V gene, J gene, D gene, CDR3 protein, CDR3 DNA. The D gene is left open where the match is weak. Clone size is given for some rows only: seen once, a few or many times, or a class if the clone is expanded.

clone size: -; V gene: TRBV7-7; J gene: TRBJ1-5; D gene: TRBD1; CDR3 protein: CASTPNRGVEPQHF; CDR3 DNA: TGTGCTAGCACTCCGAACAGGGGAGTGGAGCCCCAGCATTTT
clone size: -; V gene: TRBV5-1; J gene: TRBJ1-1; D gene: -; CDR3 protein: CASSLVAGNTEAFF; CDR3 DNA: TGCGCCAGCAGCTTGGTGGCGGGAAATACTGAAGCTTTCTTT
clone size: -; V gene: TRBV3-1/TRBV3-2; J gene: TRBJ2-3; D gene: TRBD2; CDR3 protein: CASSQRASGHTTDTQYF; CDR3 DNA: TGTGCCAGCAGCCAACGGGCTAGCGGACATACGACAGATACGCAGTATTTT
clone size: -; V gene: TRBV3-1/TRBV3-2; J gene: TRBJ2-1; D gene: -; CDR3 protein: CASSLDRYNEQFF; CDR3 DNA: TGTGCCAGCAGTCTCGACAGGTACAATGAGCAGTTCTTC
clone size: few; V gene: TRBV3-1/TRBV3-2; J gene: TRBJ2-5; D gene: -; CDR3 protein: CASSQDIAGIVGETQYF; CDR3 DNA: TGTGCCAGCAGCCAAGATATAGCAGGGATTGTGGGAGAGACCCAGTACTTC
clone size: once; V gene: TRBV29-1; J gene: TRBJ1-3; D gene: -; CDR3 protein: CSVSELSSGNTIYF; CDR3 DNA: TGCAGCGTTAGTGAGCTGAGCTCTGGAAACACCATATATTTT
clone size: -; V gene: TRBV14; J gene: TRBJ1-1; D gene: -; CDR3 protein: CASSSRSIRDTEAFF; CDR3 DNA: TGTGCCAGCAGCTCAAGGAGCATCCGAGACACTGAAGCTTTCTTT
clone size: -; V gene: TRBV6-5; J gene: TRBJ1-2; D gene: -; CDR3 protein: CASSPTGVSYGYTF; CDR3 DNA: TGTGCCAGCAGTCCCACGGGGGTTTCATATGGCTACACCTTC
clone size: once; V gene: TRBV3-1/TRBV3-2; J gene: TRBJ1-5; D gene: TRBD1; CDR3 protein: CASSLGDRGGGNQPQHF; CDR3 DNA: TGTGCCAGCAGCCTCGGGGACAGGGGAGGAGGCAATCAGCCCCAGCATTTT
clone size: -; V gene: TRBV5-1; J gene: TRBJ2-2; D gene: TRBD2; CDR3 protein: CASSFTSGGYTGELFF; CDR3 DNA: TGCGCCAGCAGCTTTACTAGCGGAGGGTACACCGGGGAGCTGTTTTTT
clone size: -; V gene: TRBV2; J gene: TRBJ2-2; D gene: -; CDR3 protein: CASSEDILELFF; CDR3 DNA: TGTGCCAGCAGTGAGGACATTTTGGAGCTGTTTTTT
clone size: -; V gene: TRBV5-5; J gene: TRBJ1-3; D gene: -; CDR3 protein: CASSIQSGISGNTIYF; CDR3 DNA: TGTGCCAGCAGCATACAGTCGGGAATATCAGGAAACACCATATATTTT
clone size: few; V gene: TRBV3-1/TRBV3-2; J gene: TRBJ2-3; D gene: TRBD2; CDR3 protein: CASSQERTLAGGLRDTQYF; CDR3 DNA: TGTGCCAGCAGCCAAGAACGAACCCTAGCGGGGGGGTTGAGAGATACGCAGTATTTT
clone size: -; V gene: TRBV12-3/TRBV12-4; J gene: TRBJ2-2; D gene: -; CDR3 protein: CASRNKNTGELFF; CDR3 DNA: TGTGCCAGCAGGAACAAGAACACCGGGGAGCTGTTTTTT
clone size: -; V gene: TRBV20-1; J gene: TRBJ1-2; D gene: -; CDR3 protein: CSASRPSRTATNYGYTF; CDR3 DNA: TGCAGTGCTAGTCGCCCCTCCCGGACAGCGACTAACTATGGCTACACCTTC
clone size: -; V gene: TRBV4-1; J gene: TRBJ1-6; D gene: -; CDR3 protein: CASSQDKENNSPLHF; CDR3 DNA: TGCGCCAGCAGCCAAGATAAGGAGAATAATTCACCCCTCCACTTT
clone size: -; V gene: TRBV7-2; J gene: TRBJ2-3; D gene: -; CDR3 protein: CASSLAGGIDTQYF; CDR3 DNA: TGTGCCAGCAGCTTAGCGGGAGGTATAGATACGCAGTATTTT
clone size: -; V gene: TRBV10-2; J gene: TRBJ1-5; D gene: -; CDR3 protein: CASSGTVNQPQHF; CDR3 DNA: TGCGCCAGCAGTGGGACAGTCAATCAGCCCCAGCATTTT
clone size: -; V gene: TRBV19; J gene: TRBJ1-1; D gene: -; CDR3 protein: CASSPSPGHENTEAFF; CDR3 DNA: TGTGCCAGTAGTCCAAGTCCGGGACACGAGAACACTGAAGCTTTCTTT
clone size: -; V gene: TRBV5-1; J gene: TRBJ1-1; D gene: TRBD1; CDR3 protein: CASSLDGTGPEAFF; CDR3 DNA: TGCGCCAGCAGCTTGGACGGGACAGGGCCTGAAGCTTTCTTT
clone size: once; V gene: TRBV3-1/TRBV3-2; J gene: TRBJ2-7; D gene: TRBD1; CDR3 protein: CASSQAGTGGPYEQYF; CDR3 DNA: TGTGCCAGCAGCCAGGCCGGGACAGGGGGCCCCTACGAGCAGTACTTC
clone size: -; V gene: TRBV10-1; J gene: TRBJ2-6; D gene: -; CDR3 protein: CASSESVGAGANVLTF; CDR3 DNA: TGCGCCAGCAGTGAGTCGGTCGGGGCTGGGGCCAACGTCCTGACTTTC
clone size: once; V gene: TRBV3-1/TRBV3-2; J gene: TRBJ2-3; D gene: TRBD1; CDR3 protein: CASSPRGGQGITQYF; CDR3 DNA: TGTGCCAGCAGCCCCAGAGGGGGACAGGGAATTACGCAGTATTTT
clone size: -; V gene: TRBV15; J gene: TRBJ2-5; D gene: TRBD2; CDR3 protein: CATSLGGGDQETQYF; CDR3 DNA: TGTGCCACCAGCCTGGGCGGGGGGGACCAAGAGACCCAGTACTTC
clone size: -; V gene: TRBV7-3; J gene: TRBJ2-1; D gene: TRBD2; CDR3 protein: CASSSGGADYNEQFF; CDR3 DNA: TGTGCCAGCAGCTCCGGGGGGGCGGACTACAATGAGCAGTTCTTC
clone size: -; V gene: TRBV5-1; J gene: TRBJ2-3; D gene: -; CDR3 protein: CASSFSTKTSTDTQYF; CDR3 DNA: TGCGCCAGCAGCTTTTCGACTAAAACTAGCACAGATACGCAGTATTTT
clone size: -; V gene: TRBV7-2; J gene: TRBJ1-3; D gene: TRBD1; CDR3 protein: CASSLQGGRSGNTIYF; CDR3 DNA: TGTGCCAGCAGCCTTCAAGGGGGCCGCTCTGGAAACACCATATATTTT
clone size: -; V gene: TRBV15; J gene: TRBJ1-2; D gene: TRBD1; CDR3 protein: CATSRDIQGIYGYTF; CDR3 DNA: TGTGCCACCAGCAGAGATATACAGGGGATCTATGGCTACACCTTC
clone size: -; V gene: TRBV6-5; J gene: TRBJ1-2; D gene: -; CDR3 protein: CASTELQGSGYTF; CDR3 DNA: TGTGCCAGCACCGAGCTACAGGGATCTGGCTACACCTTC
clone size: -; V gene: TRBV18; J gene: TRBJ2-7; D gene: TRBD2; CDR3 protein: CASSPPAAGGFSYEQYF; CDR3 DNA: TGTGCCAGCTCACCACCGGCGGCGGGGGGTTTCTCCTACGAGCAGTACTTC
clone size: -; V gene: TRBV5-5; J gene: TRBJ1-2; D gene: -; CDR3 protein: CASSPTGLRGYTF; CDR3 DNA: TGTGCCAGCAGCCCCACAGGGTTACGAGGCTACACCTTC
clone size: -; V gene: TRBV18; J gene: TRBJ1-2; D gene: TRBD1; CDR3 protein: CASSPGTGGNYGYTF; CDR3 DNA: TGTGCCAGCTCACCCGGGACAGGGGGGAACTATGGCTACACCTTC
clone size: -; V gene: TRBV28; J gene: TRBJ1-5; D gene: -; CDR3 protein: CASSFGRGPSHQPQHF; CDR3 DNA: TGTGCCAGCAGTTTCGGCAGGGGCCCTTCGCATCAGCCCCAGCATTTT
clone size: -; V gene: TRBV19; J gene: TRBJ1-2; D gene: -; CDR3 protein: CASHRVNYGYTF; CDR3 DNA: TGTGCCAGCCACAGGGTGAACTATGGCTACACCTTC
clone size: -; V gene: TRBV6-6; J gene: TRBJ2-5; D gene: TRBD2; CDR3 protein: CASRNSGGPDQETQYF; CDR3 DNA: TGTGCCAGCAGAAATAGCGGGGGGCCAGACCAAGAGACCCAGTACTTC
clone size: -; V gene: TRBV5-1; J gene: TRBJ2-7; D gene: -; CDR3 protein: CASSLGGSGGAFYEQYF; CDR3 DNA: TGCGCCAGCAGCTTGGGTGGTAGCGGTGGGGCATTCTACGAGCAGTACTTC
clone size: -; V gene: TRBV2; J gene: TRBJ2-5; D gene: TRBD1; CDR3 protein: CASSEGQGGSRETQYF; CDR3 DNA: TGTGCCAGCAGTGAGGGACAGGGGGGGTCCAGGGAGACCCAGTACTTC